This TCR beta chain was sequenced in a study of cytomegalovirus exposure and HLA in healthy donors. As regards this clone: Its specificity is unknown.

General study results and limits: Reported results showed that the classifier diagnosed cytomegalovirus status with high specificity and sensitivity. Cytomegalovirus-associated TCR beta chains were listed, numbering some 150. That first-cohort TCR clusters tended to co-occur in the roughly 130 validation repertoires was found in a later analysis.

Using immunoSEQ multiplex PCR, the repertoire was profiled, and TCRdb retains in-frame clones only, with some absent. The sample contains 43,000 or so clones, approximately 90% of which appear only once. The sequence came from a man aged 18 to 30 in good health and CMV-seronegative. What was sequenced was PBMCs.

The CDR3: CASSGGTDSNQPQHF. CDR3 DNA: TGTGCCAGCAGTGGTGGGACAGATAGCAATCAGCCCCAGCATTTT. This chain joins TRBV6-1 and TRBJ1-5, with TRBD1 identical over 7 bases. The J segment lost 0 bases and the V segment lost 4 bases, leaving 3 bases of the junction unmatched. CDR1 and CDR2 from the germline V gene are MNHNS and SASEGT. The CDR3 covers 15 residues.